This T cell receptor beta chain appears in the sequencing data of a study of sequential checkpoint blockade in melanoma. Study-level background: Patients were randomized 1:1 to nivolumab-then-ipilimumab or ipilimumab-then-nivolumab first-line.

Noted treatment: randomized to nivolumab then ipilimumab (arm A) or the reverse (arm B). Patients had received no earlier DNA-damaging chemotherapy. Live CD3+CD8+ CD19− CD56− cells were sorted from PBMCs. Produced via immunoSEQ multiplex PCR; TCRdb's table is partial and in-frame only. The table includes about 14,000 clones, under 65% detected once. Germline V CDR1 and CDR2: SEHNR, FQNEAQ (reference sequence). CDR3 length equals 15 residues. Trimming took off 3 bases at V and 3 bases at J, with 12 bases between the two ends. The chain recombines TRBV7-9 with TRBJ2-1; possible D gene TRBD2, 5 bases. This receptor was obtained from a human donor with melanoma. The specimen was CD8+ T cells sorted from blood (inferred from file names), collected from a patient given nivolumab and ipilimumab in sequence. CDR3 bases: TGTGCCAGCAGCTTCGGGCTCCGGGACTACAATGAGCAGTTCTTC. Protein product: CASSFGLRDYNEQFF.